This T cell receptor beta chain stems from a study of regulatory T cells in long-lasting Graves disease. Findings of the study overall: Gene preferences differed: TRBV28, TRBJ1-2, TRBJ2-5 in persistent cases. Between persistent patients, fewer than 3,500 public clonotypes were shared, exceeding the 966 shared between new patients.

The time point denotes: newly diagnosed GD, antithyroid drugs for less than 3 months. Preparation of the TCR library used RNA extracted from PBMCs. This clonotype was found many times. The antigen remains unidentified. With iRepertoire HTBI primers and Arm-PCR of CDR3 regions, TCR beta libraries were built. TCRdb analysed the multiplex PCR reads with MiXCR anew, one entry per CDR3 protein. The sample includes 300,000 to 450,000 distinct CDR3 sequences, roughly a sixth of them seen just once. This CDR3 region has 15 residues. Germline V gene sequence: CDR1 SGHTA, CDR2 FQGNSA. V gave up 0 bases and J gave up 3 bases; unmatched junction bases: 1.

This clonotype was sampled from a female donor with Graves disease. V usage is TRBV7-2 and J usage is TRBJ2-7; 11 nucleotides line up with TRBD2. Sequencing was performed on peripheral blood mononuclear cells (PBMCs), taken at new diagnosis, from a patient treated with antithyroid drugs. This chain's CDR3 is CASSLATSGGYEQYF. CDR3 nucleotide sequence: TGTGCCAGCAGCTTAGCTACTAGCGGGGGCTACGAGCAGTACTTC.